This T cell receptor (beta chain) was documented in a study of OX40 agonist ivuxolimab in advanced cancers. About the research overall: Ivuxolimab, which patients received intravenously every 2 weeks, was dosed at 0.01 to 10 mg/kg.

This clone was counted a few times. TCRdb's table, derived via immunoSEQ multiplex PCR, lists solely in-frame clones and lacks some. The sample includes 55,000 to 75,000 clones, about four fifths seen only once; the top ten take around 5%. This sample comprised CD4+ or CD8+ T cells sorted from blood, obtained in a trial of the OX40 agonist ivuxolimab. This TCR came from an adult with an advanced solid tumor such as melanoma, head and neck, liver or kidney cancer.

The chain's CDR3 is CASTSPGENTEAFF. DNA of the CDR3: TGTGCCAGCACTTCGCCAGGGGAGAACACTGAAGCTTTCTTT. The V call is TRBV6-5, the J call TRBJ1-1; D is possibly TRBD1 (6 bases). CDR1 is MNHEY and CDR2 is SVGAGI in the germline V gene. This CDR3 is 14 amino acids long. V dropped 7 bases and J dropped 1 base, with 13 bases sitting between them.